These 28 T cell receptor beta chains were sequenced from one sample in a study of cytomegalovirus exposure and HLA in healthy donors. This PCR relied on a set of 60 Vbeta primers and 13 Jbeta primers. Sequenced by immunoSEQ multiplex PCR; TCRdb stores in-frame clones only, minus some. The sample gives under 200,000 clones, 79% of which show up once; around 0.69% is in the top ten. The sequencing input was PBMCs. The receptors here all came from a woman in her 40s in good health and CMV-seronegative.

This chain joins TRBV28 and TRBJ1-1, with D hard to call. This CDR3 has 15 amino acids. Deletions cut 5 bases from V and 2 bases from J, with 15 bases between. Germline V CDR1 and CDR2: MDHEN, SYDVKM. As DNA, the CDR3 is TGTGCCAGCAGTATTACTCGGTTAAGTAACACTGAAGCTTTCTTT. Translated, it gives CASSITRLSNTEAFF.

The chain uses TRBV29-1 and TRBJ2-1, with D perhaps TRBD2 (7 bases). The V and J ends lost 3 bases and 12 bases respectively, with 12 bases between them. Germline V CDR1 and CDR2: SQVTM, ANQGSEA. The CDR3 spans 11 residues. In nucleotides, the CDR3 is TGCAGCGTTGAGTCGGGGGGCGGGCAGTTCTTC. It translates to CSVESGGGQFF.

The chain recombines TRBV6-6 with TRBJ2-5; D not certain. Germline V gives CDR1 MNHNY, CDR2 SVGAGI (reference sequence). Trimming cost V 5 bases and J 1 base, with 8 bases left between them. This CDR3 spans 13 amino acids. The CDR3 coding sequence is TGTGCCAGCAGTGCCCAGATCCAAGAGACCCAGTACTTC. It is translated as CASSAQIQETQYF.

This rearrangement joins TRBV5-1 to TRBJ2-3, with 9 bases identical to TRBD2. V lost 0 bases, J lost 0 bases, and 5 bases stayed unmatched. Per germline, CDR1 SGHRS and CDR2 YFSETQ. This CDR3 has 17 amino acids. For the CDR3, the DNA is TGCGCCAGCAGCTTGGAAGGCGGGGGGGTCAGCACAGATACGCAGTATTTT. Its translation is CASSLEGGGVSTDTQYF.

The genes are TRBV18 and TRBJ2-1; D possibly corresponds to TRBD2 (6 bases). There are 12 residues in the CDR3. CDR1 is KGHSH, CDR2 LQKENI, per germline. The V gene lost 4 bases and the J gene lost 10 bases, with 11 bases spanning the gap. CDR3 amino acids: CASSLRAGEQFF. Written as DNA, the CDR3 is TGTGCCAGCTCACTGAGGGCGGGAGAGCAGTTCTTC.

The rearrangement joins TRBV2 to TRBJ1-1; D ambiguous. CDR3 length: 16 residues. V was trimmed by 6 bases and J by 1 base, leaving 18 bases between them. Germline CDR1 SNHLY, CDR2 FYNNEI. The CDR3 spells CASRGGSTLTNTEAFF. The DNA for the CDR3 is TGTGCCAGCAGGGGAGGCTCAACCTTAACGAACACTGAAGCTTTCTTT.

The chain has TRBV18 and TRBJ2-2; D may be TRBD1 (5 bases). Germline values: CDR1 KGHSH, CDR2 LQKENI. Trimming removed 5 bases from V and 3 bases from J, with 13 bases in between. The CDR3 runs 15 residues. Here the CDR3 reads CASSLGRVDTGELFF. CDR3 sequence (DNA): TGTGCCAGCTCATTGGGCAGGGTGGACACCGGGGAGCTGTTTTTT.

The chain links TRBV4-3 to TRBJ2-1; 9 nucleotides match TRBD2. CDR1 and CDR2 from the germline V gene are LGHNA and YSLEER. The CDR3 has 16 residues. With 4 bases clipped from V and 1 base from J, the junction kept 5 bases outside the gene matches. The CDR3 DNA is TGCGCCAGCAGCCTCACGAGCGGGGGGTCCTACAATGAGCAGTTCTTC. Amino acids: CASSLTSGGSYNEQFF.

This chain connects TRBV9 to TRBJ2-3; 9 bases map to TRBD2. This CDR3 comprises 14 residues. The germline CDR1 and CDR2 sequences are SGDLS and YYNGEE. Trimming removed 0 bases from V and 9 bases from J; junction bases left unmatched: 5. DNA of the CDR3: TGTGCCAGCAGCGTAGGGGTCCTAGCGGGAACGCAGTATTTT. It codes for CASSVGVLAGTQYF.

This chain uses TRBV7-9 with TRBJ2-7; D call uncertain. CDR3 length equals 12 residues. CDR1 and CDR2 from the germline V gene are SEHNR and FQNEAQ (reference sequence). V lost 1 base to trimming and J lost 6 bases, with 7 bases between them. Here the CDR3 reads CASSLGQREQYF. CDR3 nucleotides: TGTGCCAGCAGCTTAGGCCAGCGCGAGCAGTACTTC. The full variable domain, its missing parts supplied by reference TRBV7-9 and TRBJ2-7, is DTGVSQNPRHKITKRGQNVTFRCDPISEHNRLYWYRQTLGQGPEFLTYFQNEAQLEKSRLLSDRFSAERPKGSFSTLEIQRTEQGDSAMYLCASSLGQREQYFGPGTRLTVT.

V usage is TRBV7-8 and J usage is TRBJ1-4, with TRBD1 matching over 11 bases. The trim removed 0 bases at V and 7 bases at J, leaving 4 bases unmatched. Germline V gene data show CDR1 as SGHVS and CDR2 as FQNEAQ. This CDR3 comprises 16 residues. The CDR3 is CASSLAGQGVVEKLFF. The CDR3 DNA sequence: TGTGCCAGCAGCTTAGCGGGACAGGGGGTGGTTGAAAAACTGTTTTTT.

The V and J genes are TRBV19 and TRBJ2-3; 7 nucleotides align to TRBD1. Looked up from germline, CDR1 is LNHDA and CDR2 is SQIVND (reference sequence). The CDR3 runs 15 residues. V was clipped by 3 bases and J by 4 bases; unmatched bases: 7. The CDR3 DNA sequence: TGTGCCAGTAGTATCCGCCAGGGGGTGGCAGATACGCAGTATTTT. This translates into CASSIRQGVADTQYF. Using reference TRBV19 and TRBJ2-3 for the parts outside the CDR3, the full variable domain is DGGITQSPKYLFRKEGQNVTLSCEQNLNHDAMYWYRQDPGQGLRLIYYSQIVNDFQKGDIAEGYSVSREKKESFPLTVTSAQKNPTAFYLCASSIRQGVADTQYFGPGTRLTVL.

The rearrangement joins TRBV6-5 to TRBJ1-2, with D unresolved. Trimming left V 0 bases short and J 4 bases short, with 9 bases between. CDR1 and CDR2 (germline): MNHEY, SVGAGI. This CDR3 region has 14 residues. CDR3: CASSYSTESYGYTF. CDR3 DNA sequence: TGTGCCAGCAGTTACTCGACTGAAAGCTATGGCTACACCTTC.

In this sample, this clone turned up a few times. This chain uses TRBV21-1 with TRBJ1-1. TRBV21-1 is a pseudogene segment. CDR3 length: 15 amino acids. In DNA, the CDR3 is TGTGCCAGCAGACGAGGAAATAGATTGAACACTGAAGCTTTCTTT. Its protein product is CASRRGNRLNTEAFF.

The chain recombines TRBV7-2 with TRBJ2-7; 8 bases fit TRBD1. The V gene's germline CDR1 is SGHTA and CDR2 FQGNSA. This CDR3 has 16 residues. Trimming removed 5 bases from V and 4 bases from J; junction bases left unmatched: 13. CDR3 in DNA: TGTGCCAGCAGCCTAACCACCAGGGGGCTGGGGTACGAGCAGTACTTC. As protein: CASSLTTRGLGYEQYF.

The chain recombines TRBV19 with TRBJ1-6; possible D gene TRBD1, 6 bases. The V end was cut by 4 bases, the J end by 7 bases, with 11 bases between. The germline V gene encodes CDR1 LNHDA and CDR2 SQIVND (reference sequence). The CDR3 runs 14 residues. The CDR3 DNA reads as TGTGCCAGTAGTAACCGACAGGAAAATTCACCCCTCCACTTT. This gives the protein CASSNRQENSPLHF.

The chain joins TRBV10-3 to TRBJ1-6, with unresolved D. CDR1 and CDR2 (germline): ENHRY, SYGVKD. This CDR3 comprises 16 residues. V lost 2 bases and J 0 bases, leaving 8 bases between the germline ends. Written as DNA, the CDR3 is TGTGCCATCAGTGAGGGCGGAAGCTCCTATAATTCACCCCTCCACTTT. This translates into CAISEGGSSYNSPLHF.

J is TRBJ2-5 and V is TRBV11-2; no firm D call. V lost 2 bases and J 1 base, leaving 5 bases between the germline ends. The CDR3 is 13 amino acids. The V gene's germline CDR1 is SGHAT and CDR2 FQNNGV. CDR3 bases: TGTGCCAGCAGCTTACGGGTCCAAGAGACCCAGTACTTC. Translating it yields CASSLRVQETQYF.

The chain carries TRBV29-1 and TRBJ2-7; possible D gene TRBD2, 5 bases. The germline gives CDR1 SQVTM, CDR2 ANQGSEA. V was pared by 7 bases and J by 7 bases, with 17 bases between. The CDR3 is made up of 12 amino acids. DNA of the CDR3: TGCAGCGCCACCTCGGGAATGGGAGAGCAGTACTTC. Translation gives CSATSGMGEQYF.

This clone was seen more than once but under ten times. V usage is TRBV4-3 and J usage is TRBJ2-3; maybe TRBD1 (5 bases). V dropped 0 bases and J dropped 0 bases, with 22 bases sitting between them. Per germline, CDR1 LGHNA and CDR2 YSLEER. This CDR3 comprises 20 residues. The CDR3 reads CASSQEGVGKGRSSTDTQYF. The CDR3, as DNA: TGCGCCAGCAGCCAAGAAGGGGTCGGTAAAGGGCGATCTAGCACAGATACGCAGTATTTT.

This clone was seen only a few times. V is TRBV6-1 and J is TRBJ2-5; D perhaps matches TRBD1 (5 bases). The germline CDR1 and CDR2 sequences are MNHNS and SASEGT. Trimming pared 2 bases from V and 1 base from J, leaving 11 bases between. This CDR3 contains 15 residues. DNA for the CDR3: TGTGCCAGCAGTGAAAATCCGACAGCCCAAGAGACCCAGTACTTC. Residues: CASSENPTAQETQYF.

V and J are TRBV19 and TRBJ2-6, with D tentatively TRBD2 (6 bases). The CDR3 spans 14 residues. V dropped 6 bases and J dropped 2 bases, with 8 bases sitting between them. Looked up from germline, CDR1 is LNHDA and CDR2 is SQIVND (reference sequence). The CDR3 region has the DNA TGTGCCAGTAGCGCGGGACCTGGGGCCAACGTCCTGACTTTC. Protein sequence: CASSAGPGANVLTF.

The chain joins TRBV4-1 to TRBJ1-6; the D is unclear. This CDR3 contains 14 residues. Trimming took 0 bases from V and 6 from J, leaving 6 bases between them. CDR1 and CDR2 (germline): MGHRA, YSYEKL. CDR3 DNA sequence: TGCGCCAGCAGCCAAGACCGGTCTAATTCACCCCTCCACTTT. Its protein is CASSQDRSNSPLHF.

This chain connects TRBV6-4 to TRBJ2-1; 8 bases agree with TRBD1. The CDR3 has 14 residues. Germline CDR1 and CDR2: MRHNA and SNTAGT. With V trimmed by 8 bases and J by 10 bases, 13 bases remained unmatched. As DNA, the CDR3 is TGTGCCAGCTCTCTCGGACAGGGCTTAGGCGAGCAGTTCTTC. It encodes CASSLGQGLGEQFF.

DNA of the CDR3: TGTGCCAGTAGTATTCTGGGCGCTGGCAATCAGCCCCAGCATTTT. This translates into CASSILGAGNQPQHF. The chain uses TRBV19 and TRBJ1-5; no reliable D call. The CDR3 is made up of 15 amino acids. Deletions cut 3 bases from V and 2 bases from J, with 11 bases between. In germline, CDR1 is LNHDA, CDR2 SQIVND (reference sequence). The full variable domain, completed using reference TRBV19 and TRBJ1-5, is DGGITQSPKYLFRKEGQNVTLSCEQNLNHDAMYWYRQDPGQGLRLIYYSQIVNDFQKGDIAEGYSVSREKKESFPLTVTSAQKNPTAFYLCASSILGAGNQPQHFGDGTRLSIL.

This chain links TRBV25-1 with TRBJ2-7; TRBD2 might be the D (5 bases). V lost 1 base and J lost 1, with 8 bases in between. Germline CDR1 reads MGHDK; CDR2 reads SYGVNS. The CDR3 totals 14 residues. The CDR3 is CASSESGSSYEQYF. The CDR3 DNA is TGTGCCAGCAGTGAATCGGGATCTTCCTACGAGCAGTACTTC.

The V call is TRBV6-6, the J call TRBJ2-3, with TRBD2 as a possible D gene (6 bases). V lost 6 bases, J lost 2 bases, and 15 bases lay in between. The CDR3 runs to 15 residues. In germline, CDR1 is MNHNY, CDR2 SVGAGI (reference sequence). Here the CDR3 reads CASSLTAGPTDTQYF. The CDR3 nucleotides are TGTGCCAGCAGCCTGACTGCGGGGCCCACAGATACGCAGTATTTT.

CDR3 nucleotide sequence: TGTGCCAGCAGCCTGGCGGGCTCCTACAATGAGCAGTTCTTC. Translating it yields CASSLAGSYNEQFF. The chain links TRBV27 to TRBJ2-1; a weak D match, TRBD2 (5 bases). The ends were cut back, 6 bases at V and 0 bases at J, with 9 bases in the middle. This CDR3 region has 14 residues. CDR1 MNHEY and CDR2 SMNVEV come from the germline V gene (reference sequence).